One and the same sample provided the 32 T cell receptor beta chains below, sequenced in a study of blood T cell repertoires in COVID-19. Sequencing was performed with immunoSEQ multiplex PCR; in TCRdb, only in-frame clones are kept and a portion is missing. The profile shows 50,000 to 70,000 clones, around 80% of them singletons. The specimen was peripheral blood. The receptors originated from a woman aged 60 to 75 with acute or convalescent COVID-19.

This clone appeared a single time. V and J are TRBV5-1 and TRBJ1-2, with 7 bases lining up with TRBD1. This CDR3 contains 14 residues. Germline lookup yields CDR1 SGHRS and CDR2 YFSETQ. The junction had 6 bases not matched to a gene; V was cut back by 4 bases and J by 3 bases. The CDR3 DNA reads as TGCGCCAGCAGCATACTTACAGGGGACTATGGCTACACCTTC. Translation: CASSILTGDYGYTF.

The chain is built from TRBV29-1 and TRBJ1-1; 8 bases are shared with TRBD1. CDR3 length: 16 residues. V trimming: 4 bases; J trimming: 0 bases; junction bases outside the gene matches: 10. Looked up from germline, CDR1 is SQVTM and CDR2 is ANQGSEA. CDR3 DNA: TGCAGCGTTGTTCTACCGGGACAGGACATGAACACTGAAGCTTTCTTT. This encodes CSVVLPGQDMNTEAFF. Looking up the rest from reference TRBV29-1 and TRBJ1-1 gives the full variable domain: SAVISQKPSRDICQRGTSLTIQCQVDSQVTMMFWYRQQPGQSLTLIATANQGSEATYESGFVIDKFPISRPNLTFSTLTVSNMSPEDSSIYLCSVVLPGQDMNTEAFFGQGTRLTVV.

This chain uses TRBV7-3 with TRBJ1-5, with D hard to call. The V end was cut by 2 bases, the J end by 7 bases, with 9 bases between. The CDR3 totals 13 residues. Germline-derived CDR1 and CDR2 are SGHTA and FQGTGA. Here the CDR3 DNA reads TGTGCCAGCAGCTTATATGGTGGCCAGCCCCAGCATTTT. It specifies CASSLYGGQPQHF.

The rearrangement links TRBV11-1 to TRBJ2-7, with a weak D call TRBD1 (6 bases). Trimming removed 2 bases at V and 2 bases at J, with 13 bases between. CDR1 SGHAT and CDR2 FQDESV come from the germline V gene (reference sequence). This CDR3 comprises 15 residues. Here the CDR3 DNA reads TGTGCCAGCAGCTTACAACGGACAGCTACCTACGAGCAGTACTTC. This encodes CASSLQRTATYEQYF.

The chain employs TRBV19 and TRBJ2-3, with 7 positions matching TRBD2. The CDR3 runs to 15 residues. Looked up from germline, CDR1 is LNHDA and CDR2 is SQIVND (reference sequence). J lost 2 bases, V lost 5 bases, and 7 bases had no gene match. CDR3 in amino acids: CASSVTSANTDTQYF. The CDR3 region has the DNA TGTGCCAGTAGTGTCACTAGCGCCAACACAGATACGCAGTATTTT.

This chain links TRBV6-5 with TRBJ2-7; 9 bases fit TRBD2. CDR1 is MNHEY and CDR2 is SVGAGI in the germline V gene. CDR3 length: 14 amino acids. J lost 3 bases, V lost 6 bases, and 6 bases had no gene match. The CDR3 nucleotides are TGTGCCAGCAGGACGACTAGCGGTGACTACGAGCAGTACTTC. Its translation: CASRTTSGDYEQYF.

As DNA, the CDR3 is TGTGCCAGCAGCCTGACTCCAGTCTATGGCTACACCTTC. Protein product: CASSLTPVYGYTF. V and J are TRBV12-3 or TRBV12-4 and TRBJ1-2; D is undetermined. This CDR3 is built from 13 residues. V was shortened by 6 bases and J by 4 bases, with 12 bases between the two germline ends.

This chain uses TRBV5-1 with TRBJ1-2; a possible D gene is TRBD1 (6 bases). V lost 3 bases to trimming and J lost 6 bases, with 21 bases between them. The length of the CDR3 is 16 residues. Germline lookup yields CDR1 SGHRS and CDR2 YFSETQ. CDR3 nucleotide sequence: TGCGCCAGCAGCTACAGATCGACAACAGGGATGGATGGCTACACCTTC. This gives the protein CASSYRSTTGMDGYTF. The complete variable domain, with remaining parts taken from reference TRBV5-1 and TRBJ1-2, reads KAGVTQTPRYLIKTRGQQVTLSCSPISGHRSVSWYQQTPGQGLQFLFEYFSETQRNKGNFPGRFSGRQFSNSRSEMNVSTLELGDSALYLCASSYRSTTGMDGYTFGSGTRLTVV.

This clone appeared a single time. The chain is built from TRBV10-3 and TRBJ1-6; TRBD1 is a possible D gene (5 bases). Trimming left V 8 bases short and J 5 bases short, with 10 bases between. Germline V gene data show CDR1 as ENHRY and CDR2 as SYGVKD. CDR3 length: 13 amino acids. CDR3 nucleotides: TGTGCCATCGGGAGGGGAAATAATTCACCCCTCCACTTT. Translating gives CAIGRGNNSPLHF.

The gene calls are TRBV6-5 and TRBJ1-5; TRBD1 matches 8 bases. The germline CDR1 and CDR2 sequences are MNHEY and SVGAGI. The CDR3 runs to 15 residues. Trimming removed 6 bases from V and 3 bases from J; junction bases left unmatched: 7. This CDR3 reads CASSGQGGINQPQHF. CDR3 coding DNA: TGTGCCAGCAGCGGACAGGGAGGGATCAATCAGCCCCAGCATTTT.

The V call is TRBV4-2, the J call TRBJ2-1; 8 bases align to TRBD2. V lost 3 bases to trimming and J lost 2 bases; unmatched junction nucleotides: 6. Germline lookup yields CDR1 LGHNA and CDR2 YNFKEQ. The CDR3 totals 16 residues. CDR3 loop: CASSQTSDVAYNEQFF. Here the CDR3 DNA reads TGTGCCAGCAGCCAGACTAGCGATGTGGCCTACAATGAGCAGTTCTTC.

The gene calls are TRBV4-2 and TRBJ2-1, with 7 bases matching TRBD2. The CDR3 contains 17 residues. With 1 base clipped from V and 5 bases from J, the junction kept 11 bases outside the gene matches. Germline assignment: CDR1 LGHNA and CDR2 YNFKEQ. The CDR3 loop reads CASSQGGVGGGNNEQFF. The CDR3 DNA follows: TGTGCCAGCAGCCAAGGAGGGGTGGGCGGGGGTAACAATGAGCAGTTCTTC.

The chain joins TRBV7-9 to TRBJ2-3; 11 bases are a match to TRBD2. Germline-derived CDR1 and CDR2 are SEHNR and FQNEAQ (reference sequence). Trimming took 5 bases from V and 3 from J; bases not matched to a gene: 16. There are 19 residues in the CDR3. The CDR3 sequence: CASSDRVLRVAGGTDTQYF. CDR3 nucleotides: TGTGCCAGCAGCGACCGGGTCCTCAGAGTAGCGGGGGGGACAGATACGCAGTATTTT.

This rearrangement joins TRBV9 to TRBJ2-3; 11 nucleotides line up with TRBD2. Germline CDR1 SGDLS, CDR2 YYNGEE. The trim removed 5 bases at V and 9 bases at J, leaving 14 bases unmatched. The CDR3 runs 16 residues. DNA for the CDR3: TGTGCCAGCAGTTCCACTAGCGGGGGAGGCATTCGCACGCAGTATTTT. Its protein product is CASSSTSGGGIRTQYF.

The V call is TRBV6-5, the J call TRBJ1-1; D might be TRBD1 (5 bases). The germline V gene has CDR1 MNHEY and CDR2 SVGAGI. The CDR3 is made up of 14 amino acids. Between the trimmed V and J ends, which lost 0 bases and 4 bases, there was a span of 9 bases. CDR3 loop: CASSYSVRGTEAFF. In DNA, the CDR3 is TGTGCCAGCAGTTACTCGGTAAGGGGCACTGAAGCTTTCTTT.

The chain recombines TRBV15 with TRBJ1-6, with D perhaps matching TRBD1 (5 bases). Germline CDR1 and CDR2: LNHNV and YYDKDF (reference sequence). CDR3 size: 18 residues. V was pared by 1 base and J by 0 bases, with 13 bases between. CDR3 residues: CATSRAGSSGSYNSPLHF. Here the CDR3 DNA reads TGTGCCACCAGCAGAGCAGGGTCGTCGGGCTCCTATAATTCACCCCTCCACTTT.

This chain links TRBV5-1 with TRBJ2-1, with 9 bases identical to TRBD1. This CDR3 spans 16 amino acids. V was pared by 0 bases and J by 5 bases, with 6 bases of the junction left unmatched. Germline CDR1 reads SGHRS; CDR2 reads YFSETQ. The DNA of the CDR3 is TGCGCCAGCAGCTTGGCCGGGACAGGGTGGAACAATGAGCAGTTCTTC. This encodes CASSLAGTGWNNEQFF.

The V gene is TRBV4-2, the J gene TRBJ2-7; 8 nucleotides agree with TRBD1. There are 15 residues in the CDR3. Germline assignment: CDR1 LGHNA and CDR2 YNFKEQ. V trimming: 1 base; J trimming: 4 bases; junction bases outside the gene matches: 6. The CDR3 coding sequence is TGTGCCAGCAGCCAAGTACAGGGGGTGATATACGAGCAGTACTTC. It yields the protein CASSQVQGVIYEQYF.

The gene calls are TRBV5-5 and TRBJ2-5; tentatively, D is TRBD1 (5 bases). CDR1 and CDR2 (germline): SGHKS, YYEKEE (reference sequence). This CDR3 contains 15 residues. Trimming left V 4 bases short and J 5 bases short, with 18 bases between. The CDR3 DNA follows: TGTGCCAGCAGCGACAGCTTTGTAATGAGGGAGACCCAGTACTTC. It is translated as CASSDSFVMRETQYF. The entire variable domain, with the rest obtained from reference TRBV5-5 and TRBJ2-5, is as follows: DAGVTQSPTHLIKTRGQQVTLRCSPISGHKSVSWYQQVLGQGPQFIFQYYEKEERGRGNFPDRFSARQFPNYSSELNVNALLLGDSALYLCASSDSFVMRETQYFGPGTRLLVL.

The V and J genes are TRBV5-1 and TRBJ1-1, with D perhaps matching TRBD1 (6 bases). The germline gives CDR1 SGHRS, CDR2 YFSETQ. This CDR3 comprises 15 residues. V lost 2 bases to trimming and J lost 4 bases, with 15 bases between them. The CDR3 bases are TGCGCCAGCAGCTTTGGGCCCATGGACAGCACTGAAGCTTTCTTT. Encoded protein: CASSFGPMDSTEAFF.

The rearrangement uses TRBV7-9 and TRBJ1-2; TRBD1 aligns across 9 bases. The V and J ends lost 7 bases and 0 bases, in that order; junction bases with no gene match: 3. The germline V gene has CDR1 SEHNR and CDR2 FQNEAQ (reference sequence). The CDR3 consists of 14 residues. CDR3 region: CASTGDRANYGYTF. CDR3 DNA: TGTGCCAGCACGGGGGACAGGGCTAACTATGGCTACACCTTC.

The V call is TRBV6-5, the J call TRBJ1-1; 10 nucleotides agree with TRBD1. This CDR3 comprises 15 residues. Germline-derived CDR1 and CDR2 are MNHEY and SVGAGI. The ends lost 5 bases at V and 1 base at J; junction bases unmatched: 4. Here the CDR3 DNA reads TGTGCCAGCAGTCAGGACAGGGGGGGGAACACTGAAGCTTTCTTT. It translates to CASSQDRGGNTEAFF.

This chain links TRBV19 with TRBJ1-5, with 8 positions matching TRBD1. The CDR3 has 14 amino acids. Germline CDR1 reads LNHDA; CDR2 reads SQIVND (reference sequence). Trimming at V came to 3 bases and at J to 5 bases, leaving 3 bases not matched to a gene. CDR3 region: CASSIRGPHQPQHF. The CDR3 nucleotides are TGTGCCAGTAGTATCAGGGGGCCCCATCAGCCCCAGCATTTT.

This CDR3 is CASRNGLINQPQHF. CDR3 DNA sequence: TGTGCCAGCAGGAACGGACTGATCAATCAGCCCCAGCATTTT. V and J are TRBV6-6 and TRBJ1-5; no clear D gene. The V gene lost 6 bases and the J gene lost 3 bases, with 12 bases spanning the gap. CDR3 length: 14 amino acids. CDR1 MNHNY and CDR2 SVGAGI come from the germline V gene (reference sequence).

The chain uses TRBV6-6 and TRBJ2-7; D is unresolved. Per the germline V gene, CDR1 is MNHNY and CDR2 is SVGAGI (reference sequence). V was trimmed by 0 bases and J by 3 bases, leaving 6 bases between them. The CDR3 length is 13 residues. In DNA form, the CDR3 reads TGTGCCAGCAGTTACTCGAGAAGCTACGAGCAGTACTTC. This translates into CASSYSRSYEQYF.

This sequence joins TRBV9 and TRBJ2-3; the D gene is possibly TRBD2 (5 bases). V was shortened by 0 bases and J by 0 bases, with 11 bases between the two germline ends. The germline CDR1 and CDR2 sequences are SGDLS and YYNGEE. CDR3 length: 16 residues. CDR3 residues: CASSVARVASTDTQYF. The CDR3 DNA sequence: TGTGCCAGCAGCGTAGCTCGGGTAGCGAGCACAGATACGCAGTATTTT.

The rearrangement joins TRBV11-3 to TRBJ2-2; 8 bases are a match to TRBD2. The CDR3 has 16 amino acids. The ends lost 5 bases at V and 4 bases at J; junction bases unmatched: 9. CDR1 SGHNT and CDR2 YENEEA come from the germline V gene. The CDR3 DNA reads as TGTGCCAGCAGCCCGACCAGCGGGGGTGGCACCGGGGAGCTGTTTTTT. As protein: CASSPTSGGGTGELFF.

The chain is built from TRBV7-3 and TRBJ2-1, with TRBD2 matching over 9 bases. Unmatched junction bases numbered 0, after V lost 3 bases and J lost 3 bases. This CDR3 has 14 amino acids. The germline V gene encodes CDR1 SGHTA and CDR2 FQGTGA. The CDR3 DNA sequence: TGTGCCAGCAGCTTGACTAGCGGCTACAATGAGCAGTTCTTC. This sequence encodes CASSLTSGYNEQFF. The entire variable domain, with the rest obtained from reference TRBV7-3 and TRBJ2-1, is as follows: GAGVSQTPSNKVTEKGKYVELRCDPISGHTALYWYRQSLGQGPEFLIYFQGTGAADDSGLPNDRFFAVRPEGSVSTLKIQRTERGDSAVYLCASSLTSGYNEQFFGPGTRLTVL.

This clone was picked up a small number of times. The chain links TRBV5-1 to TRBJ1-2; D call uncertain. The V and J ends lost 4 bases and 8 bases respectively, with 12 bases between them. CDR1 and CDR2 (germline): SGHRS, YFSETQ. This CDR3 region has 12 residues. CDR3 DNA: TGCGCCAGCAGCCCCCTAAGGCGGGGCTACACCTTC. It encodes CASSPLRRGYTF.

The gene calls are TRBV7-9 and TRBJ1-1; no firm D call. This CDR3 is built from 15 residues. The V gene lost 7 bases and the J gene lost 0 bases, with 15 bases spanning the gap. Per the germline V gene, CDR1 is SEHNR and CDR2 is FQNEAQ (reference sequence). In DNA, the CDR3 is TGTGCCAGCACCCATCCCCCCCCAATGAACACTGAAGCTTTCTTT. Translating it yields CASTHPPPMNTEAFF.

The table lists this clone with a count of one. The J gene is TRBJ2-5, the V gene TRBV9, with 7 bases lining up with TRBD1. In germline, CDR1 is SGDLS, CDR2 YYNGEE. CDR3 length: 13 residues. The J segment lost 4 bases and the V segment lost 3 bases, leaving 3 bases of the junction unmatched. CDR3 sequence: CASSDNRGETQYF. The CDR3 DNA follows: TGTGCCAGCAGCGATAACAGGGGAGAGACCCAGTACTTC.

The chain joins TRBV24-1 to TRBJ2-3; maybe TRBD2 (6 bases). V lost 1 base, J lost 0 bases, and 13 bases lay in between. The CDR3 totals 17 residues. The germline V gene has CDR1 KGHDR and CDR2 SFDVKD. DNA for the CDR3: TGTGCCACCAGTGATTTCGGGCTAGCGAGAAGCACAGATACGCAGTATTTT. Translation: CATSDFGLARSTDTQYF.